This T cell receptor (beta chain) comes out of a study of blood T cells in healthy people across ages. The second PCR ran roughly 6 to 12 cycles with a sample-barcoded 5' primer and J-beta primers. From the 5' RACE reads, TCRdb called clonotypes with MiXCR, one entry per CDR3 protein. Of over a million distinct CDR3 sequences listed, approximately 42% are singletons. Healthy Caucasian individuals from Russia aged about 6 to 90 were enrolled as donors. Germline trimming cut 3 bases from V and 9 bases from J; bases unmatched to any gene: 14. The CDR3 sequence is 15 residues long. Germline V gene data show CDR1 as DFQATT and CDR2 as SNEGSKA (reference sequence).

The chain recombines TRBV20-1 with TRBJ2-1, with 7 bases that match TRBD1. The clonotype comes from a woman aged 18-35 years in good health. Sequenced sample: blood. As DNA, the CDR3 is TGCAGTGCTAGCGATCCAAACAGGGGTTCCGGTGAGCAGTTCTTC. Translated: CSASDPNRGSGEQFF.